What follows describes a single T cell receptor (beta chain). No DNA is given; TCRdb re-called the 5' RACE reads and lists each CDR3 protein once. The sample data list 400,000 to 550,000 distinct CDR3 sequences. Per germline, CDR1 SGHRS and CDR2 YFSETQ. The CDR3 is 16 amino acids. The data are from a study of T cells expressing NK-cell markers. The rearrangement uses TRBV5-1 and TRBJ2-2; TCRdb's D gene call, TRBD1, goes unchecked for lack of DNA. This TCR was sampled from a woman between 18 and 69 years old in good health. Sequencing was performed on blood T cells: a sorted CD56 or NKG2C T cell subset, CD4+ or CD8+ T cells, or bulk PBMC T cells (not recorded which). The CDR3 reads CASSPQTGRGTGELFF.